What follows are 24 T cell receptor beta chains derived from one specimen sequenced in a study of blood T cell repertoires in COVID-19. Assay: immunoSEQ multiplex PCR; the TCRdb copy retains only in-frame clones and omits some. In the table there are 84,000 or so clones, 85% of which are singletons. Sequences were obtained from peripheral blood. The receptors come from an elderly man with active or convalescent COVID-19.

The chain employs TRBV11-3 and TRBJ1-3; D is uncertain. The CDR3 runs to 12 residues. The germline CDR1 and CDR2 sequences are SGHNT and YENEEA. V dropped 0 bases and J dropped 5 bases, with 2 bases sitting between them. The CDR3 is CASSLDRNTIYF. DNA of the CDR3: TGTGCCAGCAGCTTAGATAGAAACACCATATATTTT.

CDR3 amino acids: CASSLLTSGSSGELFF. DNA of the CDR3: TGCGCCAGCAGCTTGCTGACTAGCGGGAGCTCCGGGGAGCTGTTTTTT. This rearrangement joins TRBV5-1 to TRBJ2-2; TRBD2 aligns across 12 bases. The germline CDR1 and CDR2 sequences are SGHRS and YFSETQ. This CDR3 has 16 residues. Germline trimming cut 1 base from V and 6 bases from J; bases unmatched to any gene: 4. The full variable domain, with the rest looked up from reference TRBV5-1 and TRBJ2-2, is KAGVTQTPRYLIKTRGQQVTLSCSPISGHRSVSWYQQTPGQGLQFLFEYFSETQRNKGNFPGRFSGRQFSNSRSEMNVSTLELGDSALYLCASSLLTSGSSGELFFGEGSRLTVL.

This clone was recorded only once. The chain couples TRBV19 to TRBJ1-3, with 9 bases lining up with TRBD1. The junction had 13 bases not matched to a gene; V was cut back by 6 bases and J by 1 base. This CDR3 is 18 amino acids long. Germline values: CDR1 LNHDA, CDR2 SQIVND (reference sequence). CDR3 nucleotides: TGTGCCAGTAGCCATACAGGGGGCGATTTCGGTTCTGGAAACACCATATATTTT. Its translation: CASSHTGGDFGSGNTIYF.

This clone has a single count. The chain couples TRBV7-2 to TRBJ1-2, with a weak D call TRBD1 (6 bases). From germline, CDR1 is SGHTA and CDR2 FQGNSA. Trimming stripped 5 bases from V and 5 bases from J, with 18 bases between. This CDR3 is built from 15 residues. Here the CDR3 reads CASSPGGGASYGYTF. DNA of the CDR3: TGTGCCAGCAGCCCGGGCGGGGGGGCGTCGTATGGCTACACCTTC.

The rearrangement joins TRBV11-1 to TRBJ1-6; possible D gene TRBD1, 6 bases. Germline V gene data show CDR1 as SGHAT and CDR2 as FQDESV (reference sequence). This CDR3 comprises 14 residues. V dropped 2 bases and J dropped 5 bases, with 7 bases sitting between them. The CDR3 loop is CASSLTGNNSPLHF. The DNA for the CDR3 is TGTGCCAGCAGCTTAACAGGGAATAATTCACCCCTCCACTTT.

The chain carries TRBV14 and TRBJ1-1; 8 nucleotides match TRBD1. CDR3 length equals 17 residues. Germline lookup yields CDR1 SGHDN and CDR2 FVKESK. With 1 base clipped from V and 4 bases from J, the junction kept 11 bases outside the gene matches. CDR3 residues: CASSQGQGAFLRTEAFF. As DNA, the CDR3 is TGTGCCAGCAGCCAAGGTCAGGGGGCGTTTTTACGCACTGAAGCTTTCTTT.

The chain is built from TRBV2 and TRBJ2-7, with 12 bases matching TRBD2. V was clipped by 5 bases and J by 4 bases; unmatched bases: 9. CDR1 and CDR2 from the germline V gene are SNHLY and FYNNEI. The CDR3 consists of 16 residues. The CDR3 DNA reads TGTGCCAGCAGTCCCCGACTAGCGGGGGAGGTTTACGAGCAGTACGTC. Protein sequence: CASSPRLAGEVYEQYV.

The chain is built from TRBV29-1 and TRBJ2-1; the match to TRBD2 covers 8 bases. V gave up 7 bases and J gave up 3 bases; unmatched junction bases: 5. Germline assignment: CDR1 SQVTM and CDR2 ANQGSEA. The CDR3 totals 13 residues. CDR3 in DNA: TGCAGCGAAAAGCGGGGGAACTACAATGAGCAGTTCTTC. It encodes CSEKRGNYNEQFF.

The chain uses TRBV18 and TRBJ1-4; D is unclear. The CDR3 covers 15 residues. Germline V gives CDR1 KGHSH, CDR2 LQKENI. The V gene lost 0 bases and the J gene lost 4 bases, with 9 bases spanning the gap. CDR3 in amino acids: CASSPPGRINEKLFF. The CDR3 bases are TGTGCCAGCTCACCACCGGGCAGAATTAATGAAAAACTGTTTTTT.

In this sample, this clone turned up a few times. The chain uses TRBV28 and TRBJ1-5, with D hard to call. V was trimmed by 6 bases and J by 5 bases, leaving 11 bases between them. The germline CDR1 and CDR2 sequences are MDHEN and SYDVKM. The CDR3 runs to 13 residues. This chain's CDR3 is CASRWRRDQPQHF. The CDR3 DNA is TGTGCCAGCAGGTGGAGACGAGATCAGCCCCAGCATTTT.

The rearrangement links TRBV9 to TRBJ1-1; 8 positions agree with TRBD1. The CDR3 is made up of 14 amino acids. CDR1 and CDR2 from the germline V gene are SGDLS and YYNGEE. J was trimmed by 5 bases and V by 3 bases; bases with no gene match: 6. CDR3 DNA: TGTGCCAGCAGCGAGACAGGGGTAGGGACTGAAGCTTTCTTT. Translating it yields CASSETGVGTEAFF. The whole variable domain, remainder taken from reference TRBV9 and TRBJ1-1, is DSGVTQTPKHLITATGQRVTLRCSPRSGDLSVYWYQQSLDQGLQFLIQYYNGEERAKGNILERFSAQQFPDLHSELNLSSLELGDSALYFCASSETGVGTEAFFGQGTRLTVV.

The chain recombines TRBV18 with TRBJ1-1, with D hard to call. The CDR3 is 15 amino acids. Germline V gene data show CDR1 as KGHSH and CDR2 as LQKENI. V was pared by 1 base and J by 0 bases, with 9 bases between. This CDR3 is CASSPRSAMNTEAFF. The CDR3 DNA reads TGTGCCAGCTCACCACGGAGCGCCATGAACACTGAAGCTTTCTTT. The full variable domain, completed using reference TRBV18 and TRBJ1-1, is NAGVMQNPRHLVRRRGQEARLRCSPMKGHSHVYWYRQLPEEGLKFMVYLQKENIIDESGMPKERFSAEFPKEGPSILRIQQVVRGDSAAYFCASSPRSAMNTEAFFGQGTRLTVV.

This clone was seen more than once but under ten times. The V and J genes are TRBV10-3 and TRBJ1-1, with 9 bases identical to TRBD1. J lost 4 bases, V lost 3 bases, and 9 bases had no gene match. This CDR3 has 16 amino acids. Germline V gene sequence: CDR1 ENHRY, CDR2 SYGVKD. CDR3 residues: CAISEGTGRWSTEAFF. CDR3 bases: TGTGCCATCAGTGAAGGGACAGGGCGGTGGAGCACTGAAGCTTTCTTT.

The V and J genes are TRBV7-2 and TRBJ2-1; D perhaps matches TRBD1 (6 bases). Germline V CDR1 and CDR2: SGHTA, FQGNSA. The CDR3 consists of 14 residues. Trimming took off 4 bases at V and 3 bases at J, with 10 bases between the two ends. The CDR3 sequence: CASSSQQGYNEQFF. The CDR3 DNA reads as TGTGCCAGCAGCTCCCAACAGGGCTACAATGAGCAGTTCTTC.

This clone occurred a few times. The CDR3 loop reads CATADIMNTEAFF. Here the CDR3 DNA reads TGTGCCACCGCAGACATAATGAACACTGAAGCTTTCTTT. The V and J genes are TRBV24-1 and TRBJ1-1; D is unclear. V was trimmed by 9 bases and J by 0 bases, leaving 10 bases between them. This CDR3 is 13 amino acids long. Per the germline V gene, CDR1 is KGHDR and CDR2 is SFDVKD.

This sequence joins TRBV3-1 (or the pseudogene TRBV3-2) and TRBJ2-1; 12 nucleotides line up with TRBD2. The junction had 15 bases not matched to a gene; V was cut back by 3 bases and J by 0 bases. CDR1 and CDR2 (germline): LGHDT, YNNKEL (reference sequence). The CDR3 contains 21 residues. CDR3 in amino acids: CASSQGPPGLAGISSYNEQFF. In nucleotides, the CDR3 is TGTGCCAGCAGCCAGGGTCCACCGGGACTAGCGGGTATTAGCTCCTACAATGAGCAGTTCTTC.

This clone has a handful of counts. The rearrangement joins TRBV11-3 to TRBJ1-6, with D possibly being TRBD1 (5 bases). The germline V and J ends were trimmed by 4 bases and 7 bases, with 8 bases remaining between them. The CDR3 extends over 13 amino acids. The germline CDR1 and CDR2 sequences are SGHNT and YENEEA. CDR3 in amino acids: CASSSTANSPLHF. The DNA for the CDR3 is TGTGCCAGCAGCTCGACAGCGAATTCACCCCTCCACTTT.

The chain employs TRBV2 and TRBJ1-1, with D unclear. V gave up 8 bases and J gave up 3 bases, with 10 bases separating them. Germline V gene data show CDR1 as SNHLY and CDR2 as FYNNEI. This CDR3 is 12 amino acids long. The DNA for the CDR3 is TGTGCCAGCCGGAGGTTGGACACTGAAGCTTTCTTT. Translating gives CASRRLDTEAFF.

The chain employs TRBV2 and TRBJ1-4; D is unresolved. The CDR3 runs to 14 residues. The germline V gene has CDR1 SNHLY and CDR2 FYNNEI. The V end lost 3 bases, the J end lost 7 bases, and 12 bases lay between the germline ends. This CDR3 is CASSERFEGEKLFF. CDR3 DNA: TGTGCCAGCAGTGAGAGGTTTGAGGGTGAAAAACTGTTTTTT.

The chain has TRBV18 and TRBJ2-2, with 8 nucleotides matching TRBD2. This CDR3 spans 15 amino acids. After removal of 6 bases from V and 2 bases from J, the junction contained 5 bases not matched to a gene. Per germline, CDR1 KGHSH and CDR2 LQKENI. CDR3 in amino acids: CASSLSGRNTGELFF. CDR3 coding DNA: TGTGCCAGCTCTCTGAGCGGGAGAAACACCGGGGAGCTGTTTTTT.

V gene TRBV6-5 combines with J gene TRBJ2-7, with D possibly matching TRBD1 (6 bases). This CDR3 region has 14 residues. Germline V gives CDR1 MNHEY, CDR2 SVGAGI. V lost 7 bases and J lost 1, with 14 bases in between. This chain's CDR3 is CASTVQGTSYEQYV. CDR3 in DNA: TGTGCCAGCACCGTCCAGGGGACGTCCTACGAGCAGTACGTC.

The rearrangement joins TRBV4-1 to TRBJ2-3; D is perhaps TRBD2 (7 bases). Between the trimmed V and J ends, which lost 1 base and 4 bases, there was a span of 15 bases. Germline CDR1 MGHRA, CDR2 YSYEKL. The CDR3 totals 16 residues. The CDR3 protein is CASSQGGRGGADTQYF. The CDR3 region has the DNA TGCGCCAGCAGCCAAGGGGGGCGAGGGGGGGCAGATACGCAGTATTTT.

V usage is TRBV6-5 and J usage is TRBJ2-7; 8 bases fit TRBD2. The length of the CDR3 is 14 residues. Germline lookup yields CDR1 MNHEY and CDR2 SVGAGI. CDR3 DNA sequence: TGTGCCAGCAGCCCCCAAGGTAGCGGGGCGCCAGGGCACGTC. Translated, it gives CASSPQGSGAPGHV.

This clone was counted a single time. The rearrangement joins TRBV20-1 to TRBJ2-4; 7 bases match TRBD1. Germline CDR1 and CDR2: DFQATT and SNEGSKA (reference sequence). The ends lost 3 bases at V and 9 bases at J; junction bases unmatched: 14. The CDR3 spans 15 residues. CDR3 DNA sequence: TGCAGTGCTAGTGCCGTCGAGACAGGGATTATCATTCAGTACTTC. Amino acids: CSASAVETGIIIQYF.